Following are 10 T cell receptor beta chains from one sample sequenced in a study of blood T cells in healthy people across ages. A second roughly 7 to 11 cycle PCR used barcoded and J-beta primers. TCRdb used MiXCR to reprocess the 5' RACE reads, holding one entry per CDR3 protein. The sample shows 1.5 million to 2 million distinct CDR3 sequences, roughly 30% of them seen only once. The material sequenced was blood. The receptors shown here come from a young woman in good health.

Ten or more counts support this clonotype. This chain connects TRBV4-1 to TRBJ2-7; D may be TRBD1 (5 bases). The V gene's germline CDR1 is MGHRA and CDR2 YSYEKL. The germline V and J ends were trimmed by 7 bases and 5 bases, with 27 bases remaining between them. The CDR3 sequence is 17 residues long. The chain's CDR3 is CASTPKGWVSEVHEQYF. Here the CDR3 DNA reads TGCGCCAGCACCCCCAAGGGGTGGGTATCCGAGGTCCACGAGCAGTACTTC.

There are a few counts of this clonotype. The CDR3 region has the DNA TGCGCCAGCAGCCGGCCGCAGGCGCCAGATACGCAGTATTTT. The encoded protein is CASSRPQAPDTQYF. The gene calls are TRBV4-1 and TRBJ2-3; the D is unclear. V was pared by 4 bases and J by 4 bases, with 12 bases between. This CDR3 contains 14 residues. CDR1 is MGHRA and CDR2 is YSYEKL in the germline V gene.

This clonotype occurred many times. The rearrangement links TRBV29-1 to TRBJ1-1; D is unclear. This CDR3 is built from 14 residues. V gave up 6 bases and J gave up 4 bases, with 18 bases separating them. CDR1 is SQVTM, CDR2 ANQGSEA, per germline. This CDR3 is CSVPGPGGVTEAFF. CDR3 in DNA: TGCAGCGTCCCCGGACCTGGAGGTGTCACTGAAGCTTTCTTT.

In this sample, this clonotype turned up many times. The V and J genes are TRBV4-1 and TRBJ2-6; 7 nucleotides match TRBD1. The CDR3 is 17 amino acids. Trimming took 5 bases from V and 0 from J; bases not matched to a gene: 7. Germline values: CDR1 MGHRA, CDR2 YSYEKL. CDR3 sequence: CASSLRQGNSGANVLTF. The CDR3 nucleotides are TGCGCCAGCAGCTTAAGACAGGGTAACTCTGGGGCCAACGTCCTGACTTTC.

This clonotype showed up just a few times. This chain links TRBV3-1 with TRBJ1-6, with no clear D. CDR1 is LGHDT, CDR2 YNNKEL, per germline (reference sequence). Trimming removed 1 base at V and 9 bases at J, with 10 bases between. The CDR3 is 14 amino acids. CDR3 nucleotide sequence: TGTGCCAGCAGCCAAGCACAAAGCCGTTCACCCCTCCACTTT. Its translation: CASSQAQSRSPLHF.

The table lists this clonotype with a few counts. The genes are TRBV27 and TRBJ2-7; TRBD2 agrees at 7 bases. V shed 6 bases, J shed 6 bases, and the junction held 11 bases outside the gene matches. Per germline, CDR1 MNHEY and CDR2 SMNVEV (reference sequence). The CDR3 has 14 residues. The CDR3 DNA reads as TGTGCCAGCAGGGGGGGGAGGGTTCCCGGCGAGCAGTACTTC. As protein: CASRGGRVPGEQYF.

Comments on this clonotype: Germline and junction disagree at one end, which may indicate a read error. V gene TRBV20-1 combines with J gene TRBJ2-3; TRBD2 might be the D (6 bases). Germline V gene data show CDR1 as DFQATT and CDR2 as SNEGSKA (reference sequence). This CDR3 contains 15 residues. CDR3 sequence (DNA): TGCAGTGCTAGAGCAGACTTAACTAGCACAGATATGCAGTATTTT. It is translated as CSARADLTSTDMQYF.

This clonotype showed up many times. The chain joins TRBV7-6 to TRBJ2-7, with D possibly being TRBD1 (6 bases). The V end lost 4 bases, the J end lost 1 base, and 11 bases lay between the germline ends. CDR3 size: 14 residues. In germline, CDR1 is SGHVS, CDR2 FNYEAQ. CDR3 nucleotide sequence: TGTGCCAGCAGCTCCCAGACAGGTTCCTACGAGCAGTACTTC. Translating it yields CASSSQTGSYEQYF.

This clonotype was picked up a small number of times. V usage is TRBV5-6 and J usage is TRBJ2-6, with TRBD1 as a possible D gene (6 bases). V shed 4 bases and J shed 0 bases, with 20 bases lying between them. The CDR3 is 19 residues long. Germline-derived CDR1 and CDR2 are SGHDT and YYEEEE. Written as DNA, the CDR3 is TGTGCCAGCAGCAGCATCGGGACACTAAAAGGCTCTGGGGCCAACGTCCTGACTTTC. Translating it yields CASSSIGTLKGSGANVLTF.

This clonotype showed up just a few times. The chain employs TRBV11-2 and TRBJ2-5; 8 bases map to TRBD1. The V gene's germline CDR1 is SGHAT and CDR2 FQNNGV. J lost 4 bases, V lost 1 base, and 5 bases had no gene match. The CDR3 loop spans 15 amino acids. The CDR3 DNA follows: TGTGCCAGCAGCTTAGGACAGGGGACACGAGAGACCCAGTACTTC. Translating gives CASSLGQGTRETQYF.